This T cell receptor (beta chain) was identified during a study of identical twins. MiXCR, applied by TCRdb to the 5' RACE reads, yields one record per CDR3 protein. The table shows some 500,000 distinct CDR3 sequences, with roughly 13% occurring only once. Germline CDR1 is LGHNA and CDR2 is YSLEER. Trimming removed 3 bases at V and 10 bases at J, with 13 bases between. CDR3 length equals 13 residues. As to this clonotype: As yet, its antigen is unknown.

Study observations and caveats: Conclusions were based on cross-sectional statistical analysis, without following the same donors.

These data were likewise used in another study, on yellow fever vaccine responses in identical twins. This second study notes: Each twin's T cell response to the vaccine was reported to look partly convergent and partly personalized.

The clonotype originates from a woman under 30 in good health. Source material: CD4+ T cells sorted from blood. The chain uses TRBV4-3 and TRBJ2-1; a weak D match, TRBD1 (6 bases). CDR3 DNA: TGCGCCAGCAGCCAGTCGTCCGGGACAGAGCAGTTCTTC. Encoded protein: CASSQSSGTEQFF.